A single sample is the source of the 30 T cell receptor beta chains below, sequenced in a study of blood T cell repertoires in COVID-19. The assay was immunoSEQ multiplex PCR, and TCRdb's table has in-frame clones only and misses some. This sample has tens of thousands of clones, with around 83% found just once. Sequencing input: peripheral blood. The receptors come from a man aged 80 or over with active COVID-19.

The rearrangement joins TRBV19 to TRBJ2-4, with 8 bases identical to TRBD2. The V gene's germline CDR1 is LNHDA and CDR2 SQIVND (reference sequence). With 5 bases clipped from V and 0 bases from J, the junction kept 6 bases outside the gene matches. The CDR3 totals 16 residues. The CDR3 reads CASSDSGRLAKNIQYF. In nucleotides, the CDR3 is TGTGCCAGTAGTGACAGCGGGAGACTAGCCAAAAACATTCAGTACTTC.

This chain joins TRBV5-4 and TRBJ2-5; D may be TRBD2 (6 bases). Germline loops: CDR1 SGHNT, CDR2 YYREEE (reference sequence). CDR3 length equals 14 residues. Trimming left V 1 base short and J 0 bases short, with 7 bases between. The CDR3 reads CASSLRTNQETQYF. CDR3 nucleotide sequence: TGTGCCAGCAGCTTGAGGACTAACCAAGAGACCCAGTACTTC.

The rearrangement uses TRBV28 and TRBJ2-3; D call uncertain. CDR3 size: 12 residues. Germline lookup yields CDR1 MDHEN and CDR2 SYDVKM. V was pared by 5 bases and J by 2 bases, with 5 bases between. In DNA form, the CDR3 reads TGTGCCAGCAGTCAAAACACAGATACGCAGTATTTT. Translation: CASSQNTDTQYF.

This clone occurred once. V gene TRBV6-5 combines with J gene TRBJ2-1, with 9 positions matching TRBD1. The germline CDR1 and CDR2 sequences are MNHEY and SVGAGI. The CDR3 runs to 13 residues. The V segment lost 4 bases and the J segment 9 bases; nucleotides outside the gene matches: 4. The CDR3 coding sequence is TGTGCCAGCAGTTCAACAGGGGGCGGTGAGCAGTTCTTC. Translated, it gives CASSSTGGGEQFF.

Here the CDR3 reads CASSLREGVYEQYF. The CDR3 bases are TGTGCCAGCAGCCTTAGGGAAGGGGTCTACGAGCAGTACTTC. This chain links TRBV27 with TRBJ2-7, with a weak D call TRBD1 (5 bases). The V end was cut by 6 bases, the J end by 3 bases, with 15 bases between. This CDR3 is 14 amino acids long. CDR1 is MNHEY and CDR2 is SMNVEV in the germline V gene (reference sequence).

This clone appeared a few times. The chain uses TRBV5-1 and TRBJ1-2, with D perhaps TRBD1 (6 bases). The CDR3 contains 13 residues. The V and J ends lost 2 bases and 4 bases respectively, with 9 bases between them. The V gene's germline CDR1 is SGHRS and CDR2 YFSETQ. The CDR3 region has the DNA TGCGCCAGCAGCTTCGACAGGTCCTATGGCTACACCTTC. Amino acid sequence: CASSFDRSYGYTF.

This rearrangement joins TRBV5-4 to TRBJ1-2; possible D gene TRBD1, 6 bases. Trimming removed 1 base at V and 7 bases at J, with 20 bases between. This CDR3 region has 16 residues. Germline-derived CDR1 and CDR2 are SGHNT and YYREEE (reference sequence). The CDR3 coding sequence is TGTGCCAGCAGCTTGATGGGGGCAGGGTCGACTGCTGGCTACACCTTC. It specifies CASSLMGAGSTAGYTF.

The V call is TRBV9, the J call TRBJ2-3, with 8 bases identical to TRBD1. The CDR3 totals 15 residues. J was trimmed by 3 bases and V by 4 bases; bases with no gene match: 7. From germline, CDR1 is SGDLS and CDR2 YYNGEE. The CDR3 coding sequence is TGTGCCAGCAGCTCCCGACAGGGGAGGACAGATACGCAGTATTTT. The encoded protein is CASSSRQGRTDTQYF. Filled out from reference TRBV9 and TRBJ2-3, the complete variable domain reads DSGVTQTPKHLITATGQRVTLRCSPRSGDLSVYWYQQSLDQGLQFLIQYYNGEERAKGNILERFSAQQFPDLHSELNLSSLELGDSALYFCASSSRQGRTDTQYFGPGTRLTVL.

V and J are TRBV20-1 and TRBJ1-2; a weak D match, TRBD1 (5 bases). CDR1 is DFQATT, CDR2 SNEGSKA, per germline (reference sequence). The CDR3 is 14 residues long. V lost 3 bases and J lost 6, with 17 bases in between. The CDR3 region has the DNA TGCAGTGCTAGTGATGGCAGGGCGATTGATGGCTACACCTTC. This translates into CSASDGRAIDGYTF.

This rearrangement joins TRBV7-9 to TRBJ2-3, with 9 bases aligning to TRBD1. Germline-derived CDR1 and CDR2 are SEHNR and FQNEAQ (reference sequence). V lost 5 bases to trimming and J lost 6 bases; unmatched junction nucleotides: 9. There are 15 residues in the CDR3. The CDR3 reads CASSHWDRERDTQYF. The DNA of the CDR3 is TGTGCCAGCAGCCACTGGGACAGGGAGCGGGATACGCAGTATTTT.

This clone was seen more than once but under ten times. The gene calls are TRBV28 and TRBJ2-5; the match to TRBD2 covers 7 bases. The V segment lost 5 bases and the J segment 3 bases; nucleotides outside the gene matches: 9. CDR1 and CDR2 (germline): MDHEN, SYDVKM. The CDR3 contains 15 residues. CDR3 in amino acids: CASSPSRTRKETQYF. The CDR3 coding sequence is TGTGCCAGCAGTCCCTCCCGGACTAGGAAAGAGACCCAGTACTTC. The whole variable domain, filled in from reference TRBV28 and TRBJ2-5, reads DVKVTQSSRYLVKRTGEKVFLECVQDMDHENMFWYRQDPGLGLRLIYFSYDVKMKEKGDIPEGYSVSREKKERFSLILESASTNQTSMYLCASSPSRTRKETQYFGPGTRLLVL.

The rearrangement joins TRBV7-2 to TRBJ2-7; D unclear. The CDR3 contains 13 residues. Germline V gene data show CDR1 as SGHTA and CDR2 as FQGNSA. The V end lost 4 bases, the J end lost 2 bases, and 9 bases lay between the germline ends. CDR3 DNA: TGTGCCAGCAGCTCCCTACGTACCTACGAGCAGTACTTC. Translated: CASSSLRTYEQYF.

The chain employs TRBV10-3 and TRBJ2-3, with D perhaps matching TRBD2 (6 bases). The CDR3 totals 15 residues. Germline V gene lookup returns CDR1 ENHRY and CDR2 SYGVKD. With 5 bases removed from V and 1 base from J, the gap between germline ends came to 13 bases. The CDR3 DNA reads TGTGCCATCAGTTTCACGGGAGCGGGCACAGATACGCAGTATTTT. Protein: CAISFTGAGTDTQYF.

The V and J genes are TRBV6-4 and TRBJ2-1, with 9 bases aligning to TRBD1. The germline CDR1 and CDR2 sequences are MRHNA and SNTAGT. V was clipped by 6 bases and J by 7 bases; unmatched bases: 4. This CDR3 is 13 amino acids long. The CDR3 sequence: CASSRDRDNEQFF. The CDR3 bases are TGTGCCAGCAGCCGGGACAGGGATAATGAGCAGTTCTTC.

The chain employs TRBV3-1 (or the pseudogene TRBV3-2) and TRBJ2-3, with TRBD2 matching over 8 bases. Germline values: CDR1 LGHDT, CDR2 YNNKEL (reference sequence). J lost 0 bases, V lost 2 bases, and 7 bases had no gene match. CDR3 length: 17 amino acids. The CDR3 DNA reads as TGTGCCAGCAGCCAACCTTCGGGAGGGCCGAGCACAGATACGCAGTATTTT. It encodes CASSQPSGGPSTDTQYF.

The chain couples TRBV6-6 to TRBJ2-3, with D uncertain. This CDR3 has 12 residues. CDR1 MNHNY and CDR2 SVGAGI come from the germline V gene (reference sequence). V dropped 6 bases and J dropped 5 bases, with 9 bases sitting between them. Written as DNA, the CDR3 is TGTGCCAGCAGCCCCAGCGTAGATACGCAGTATTTT. It yields the protein CASSPSVDTQYF.

The chain employs TRBV27 and TRBJ2-3, with D tentatively TRBD1 (5 bases). CDR1 is MNHEY and CDR2 is SMNVEV in the germline V gene (reference sequence). V was clipped by 1 base and J by 10 bases, with 9 bases between them. The CDR3 loop spans 12 amino acids. The CDR3 nucleotides read TGTGCCAGCAGTTTATACTTGGGGCCGCAGTATTTT. Translation gives CASSLYLGPQYF.

The chain combines TRBV15 with TRBJ2-1; 9 nucleotides align to TRBD1. CDR1 LNHNV and CDR2 YYDKDF come from the germline V gene (reference sequence). CDR3 size: 17 residues. V shed 0 bases and J 8 bases; nucleotides not matched to a gene: 11. The CDR3 protein is CATSRDLGQGGVDEQFF. In nucleotides, the CDR3 is TGTGCCACCAGCAGAGATCTGGGACAGGGTGGAGTAGATGAGCAGTTCTTC.

V is TRBV24-1 and J is TRBJ1-4; 10 bases align to TRBD1. With V trimmed by 3 bases and J by 5 bases, 2 bases remained unmatched. Germline loops: CDR1 KGHDR, CDR2 SFDVKD. This CDR3 comprises 15 residues. CDR3 region: CATSDGGQGNEKLFF. The DNA for the CDR3 is TGTGCCACCAGTGATGGGGGACAGGGGAATGAAAAACTGTTTTTT.

J is TRBJ1-2 and V is TRBV19; TRBD1 might be the D (6 bases). Germline assignment: CDR1 LNHDA and CDR2 SQIVND (reference sequence). The length of the CDR3 is 14 residues. Trimming shortened V by 3 bases and J by 4 bases, and 12 bases separated the two germline ends. The CDR3 DNA reads TGTGCCAGTAGTATCCAGGCGACAGGCTATGGCTACACCTTC. This encodes CASSIQATGYGYTF. Drawing the rest from reference TRBV19 and TRBJ1-2, the complete variable domain is DGGITQSPKYLFRKEGQNVTLSCEQNLNHDAMYWYRQDPGQGLRLIYYSQIVNDFQKGDIAEGYSVSREKKESFPLTVTSAQKNPTAFYLCASSIQATGYGYTFGSGTRLTVV.

This chain uses TRBV12-3 or TRBV12-4 with TRBJ1-6; tentatively, D is TRBD1 (6 bases). Trimming left V 7 bases short and J 7 bases short, with 11 bases between. This CDR3 spans 13 amino acids. The chain's CDR3 is CASTRGGNSPLHF. The DNA of the CDR3 is TGTGCCAGCACTAGGGGGGGGAATTCACCCCTCCACTTT.

The V gene is TRBV7-9, the J gene TRBJ2-7; TRBD1 aligns across 9 bases. This CDR3 has 15 amino acids. The V gene's germline CDR1 is SEHNR and CDR2 FQNEAQ (reference sequence). Trimming took 5 bases from V and 6 from J; bases not matched to a gene: 11. In nucleotides, the CDR3 is TGTGCCAGCAGCCCTAGAAGGGACAGGGTGGTCGAGCAGTACTTC. It specifies CASSPRRDRVVEQYF.

The chain carries TRBV3-1 (or the pseudogene TRBV3-2) and TRBJ2-1; tentative D call: TRBD1 (5 bases). The CDR3 consists of 15 residues. Trimming removed 2 bases from V and 8 bases from J, with 16 bases in between. Germline values: CDR1 LGHDT, CDR2 YNNKEL (reference sequence). CDR3 loop: CASSQRQGLVDEQFF. The CDR3, as DNA: TGTGCCAGCAGCCAACGTCAGGGTTTAGTAGATGAGCAGTTCTTC.

The chain carries TRBV30 and TRBJ2-1, with D perhaps matching TRBD1 (6 bases). CDR3 length: 14 residues. CDR1 GTSNPN and CDR2 SVGIG come from the germline V gene (reference sequence). Trimming took 2 bases from V and 4 from J, leaving 12 bases between them. The CDR3 region is CAWSSQGSYNEQFF. CDR3 DNA sequence: TGTGCCTGGAGTTCCCAGGGGTCGTACAATGAGCAGTTCTTC.

J is TRBJ2-5 and V is TRBV7-3; 7 bases line up with TRBD1. This CDR3 has 14 residues. CDR1 and CDR2 from the germline V gene are SGHTA and FQGTGA. With 5 bases clipped from V and 2 bases from J, the junction kept 5 bases outside the gene matches. CDR3 nucleotides: TGTGCCAGCAGCCCCGGGACAGTACAAGAGACCCAGTACTTC. Protein: CASSPGTVQETQYF.

The rearrangement links TRBV2 to TRBJ1-5, with D perhaps TRBD1 (6 bases). The CDR3 sequence is 15 residues long. The ends were cut back, 6 bases at V and 4 bases at J, with 16 bases in the middle. Germline loops: CDR1 SNHLY, CDR2 FYNNEI. The chain's CDR3 is CASRTTRDKNQPQHF. The DNA of the CDR3 is TGTGCCAGCAGGACCACCCGGGACAAGAATCAGCCCCAGCATTTT.

V and J are TRBV7-2 and TRBJ2-1; 11 positions match TRBD2. This CDR3 region has 16 residues. V shed 5 bases, J shed 3 bases, and the junction held 6 bases outside the gene matches. The V gene's germline CDR1 is SGHTA and CDR2 FQGNSA. CDR3 nucleotides: TGTGCCAGCAGCGGCAGGGGGACTAGCGGCTACAATGAGCAGTTCTTC. Amino acids: CASSGRGTSGYNEQFF.

About this clone: The identical CDR3 is also encoded by other nucleotide sequences in the sample. The V and J genes are TRBV12-3 or TRBV12-4 and TRBJ2-5, with D unclear. The CDR3 length is 11 residues. Trimming stripped 6 bases from V and 2 bases from J, with 4 bases between. The CDR3 is CASSPQETQYF. As DNA, the CDR3 is TGTGCCAGCAGCCCTCAAGAGACCCAGTACTTC.

This chain links TRBV6-5 with TRBJ2-3; perhaps TRBD2 as D (5 bases). This CDR3 is built from 12 residues. Trimming stripped 5 bases from V and 4 bases from J, with 7 bases between. Germline V CDR1 and CDR2: MNHEY, SVGAGI. As DNA, the CDR3 is TGTGCCAGCAGTCCGGAGGCAGATACGCAGTATTTT. Its translation is CASSPEADTQYF.

This clone has just one count. V gene TRBV30 combines with J gene TRBJ1-1; no reliable D call. CDR1 is GTSNPN and CDR2 is SVGIG in the germline V gene (reference sequence). With 3 bases removed from V and 0 bases from J, the gap between germline ends came to 2 bases. There are 11 residues in the CDR3. CDR3 sequence (DNA): TGTGCCTGGAGCTTGAACACTGAAGCTTTCTTT. Protein sequence: CAWSLNTEAFF. Filled out from reference TRBV30 and TRBJ1-1, the complete variable domain reads SQTIHQWPATLVQPVGSPLSLECTVEGTSNPNLYWYRQAAGRGLQLLFYSVGIGQISSEVPQNLSASRPQDRQFILSSKKLLLSDSGFYLCAWSLNTEAFFGQGTRLTVV.